The sample holds a few counts of the clone carrying this T cell receptor beta chain. Germline is not matched at one junction end, which may reflect a read error. The sample is drawn from a study of cytomegalovirus exposure and HLA in healthy donors. There are 11 residues in the CDR3. Germline assignment: CDR1 MGHDK and CDR2 SYGVNS. The PCR ran on 60 Vbeta and 13 Jbeta primers. TCRdb keeps only in-frame clones here, not all; method: immunoSEQ multiplex PCR. The sample lists 110,000 or so clones, approximately 74% seen once, with about 9.9% in the top ten. The V gene is TRBV25-1, the J gene TRBJ2-3; tentatively, D is TRBD2 (5 bases). The TCR comes from a woman aged 45-59 years in good health and CMV-seropositive. The specimen sequenced was PBMCs. This chain's CDR3 is CASKPRTRRIF. The CDR3, as DNA: TGTGCCAGCAAACCCCGGACTCGGCGAATTTTT. Variable domain in full (rest from reference TRBV25-1 and TRBJ2-3): EADIYQTPRYLVIGTGKKITLECSQTMGHDKMYWYQQDPGMELHLIHYSYGVNSTEKGDLSSESTVSRIRTEHFPLTLESARPSHTSQYLCASKPRTRRIFGPGTRLTVL.